This TCR beta chain was retrieved from a study of blood T cell repertoires in COVID-19. The V gene's germline CDR1 is SGHNT and CDR2 YYREEE (reference sequence). The CDR3 length is 14 residues. V was pared by 0 bases and J by 10 bases, with 7 bases of the junction left unmatched. In the authors' methods: Amplification with reference gene primers provided the estimates of nucleated cell counts. Profiled with immunoSEQ multiplex PCR; TCRdb holds only in-frame clones, not every one. The DNA gave D and trimming, while V, J and clone size come from that table. The repertoire holds 390,000 or so clones, with 70% to 90% as singletons.

The gene calls are TRBV5-4 and TRBJ2-1, with 7 positions matching TRBD2. The receptor comes from a woman aged 25 to 45 with active or convalescent COVID-19. What was sequenced was peripheral blood. In DNA, the CDR3 is TGTGCCAGCAGCTTGGCCTATTTGGGAGGGGAGCAGTTCTTC. Protein sequence: CASSLAYLGGEQFF. Using reference TRBV5-4 and TRBJ2-1 for the parts outside the CDR3, the full variable domain is ETGVTQSPTHLIKTRGQQVTLRCSSQSGHNTVSWYQQALGQGPQFIFQYYREEENGRGNFPPRFSGLQFPNYSSELNVNALELDDSALYLCASSLAYLGGEQFFGPGTRLTVL.